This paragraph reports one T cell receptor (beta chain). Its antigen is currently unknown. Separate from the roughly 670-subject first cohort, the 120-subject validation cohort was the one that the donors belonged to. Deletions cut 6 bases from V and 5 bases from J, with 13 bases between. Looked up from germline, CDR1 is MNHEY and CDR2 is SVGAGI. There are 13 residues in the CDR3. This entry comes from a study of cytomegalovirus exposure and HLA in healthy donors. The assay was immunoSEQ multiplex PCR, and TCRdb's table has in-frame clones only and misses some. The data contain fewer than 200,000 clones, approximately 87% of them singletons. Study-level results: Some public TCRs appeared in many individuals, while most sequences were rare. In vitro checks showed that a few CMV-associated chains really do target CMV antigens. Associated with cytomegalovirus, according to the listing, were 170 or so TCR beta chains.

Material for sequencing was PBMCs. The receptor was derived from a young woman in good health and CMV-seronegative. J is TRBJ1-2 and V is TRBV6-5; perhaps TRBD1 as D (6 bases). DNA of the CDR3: TGTGCCAGCAGCCCGAGACAGGTTTATGGCTACACCTTC. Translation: CASSPRQVYGYTF.